This T cell receptor beta chain was observed in a study of shared clonotypes between healthy human individuals. The CDR3 has 12 amino acids. V lost 1 base, J lost 10 bases, and 11 bases lay in between. In germline, CDR1 is SGHTA, CDR2 FQGNSA. Healthy HIV-negative adults without recent acute infections or vaccinations served as donors. Repertoires were generated with immunoSEQ multiplex PCR, while TCRdb's copy carries only in-frame clones and drops some. The data hold approximately 1,000,000 clones, with about four fifths observed a single time. The source is a man younger than 35 in good health. Some clones in this sample may be carry-over from other donors' samples. This rearrangement joins TRBV7-2 to TRBJ2-7; D is unclear. Material for sequencing was memory CD4+ T cells from PBMCs. Subset meaning: CD45RA-negative fraction. The DNA of the CDR3 is TGTGCCAGCAGCTTAGGCACTCCTACACAGTACTTC. This gives the protein CASSLGTPTQYF.